This T cell receptor beta chain was recovered during a study of patients and donors after allogeneic stem cell transplantation. Trimming pared 8 bases from V and 4 bases from J, leaving 5 bases between. Germline V gene lookup returns CDR1 SEHNR and CDR2 FQNEAQ (reference sequence). This CDR3 spans 10 amino acids. TCRdb redid the calling of the RT-PCR reads with MiXCR, one entry per CDR3 protein. The sample has about 960,000 distinct CDR3 sequences, 15% to 20% seen once. This clonotype turned up a few times. This receptor was obtained from a human donor who was either an allogeneic HSCT recipient or a stem cell or donor lymphocyte infusion donor (not recorded which). It is not recorded whose cells these are; they may come from a transplant donor. The sequencing input was blood, either unsorted or a sorted T cell fraction (not recorded which). The rearrangement joins TRBV7-9 to TRBJ2-5; the D is unclear. This CDR3 is CASVGETQYF. DNA of the CDR3: TGTGCCAGCGTCGGAGAGACCCAGTACTTC.